This note documents a single T cell receptor beta chain sequence. Its specificity is unknown. The use of a sample-barcoded 5' primer and a J-beta primer mix characterized a second PCR of roughly 6 to 11 cycles. TCRdb re-called the 5' RACE reads with MiXCR, one entry per CDR3 protein. Among fewer than 950,000 distinct CDR3 sequences listed, about 36% were seen once. These data come from a study of blood T cells in healthy people across ages. Every donor provided roughly 10 milliliters of peripheral blood. Findings and caveats of the study: Estimates of diversity drawn from one million T cells were considered underestimates.

The sequenced material came from blood. The receptor comes from a man aged 18 to 30 in good health.

Here the CDR3 reads CASSEYAGRSTEAFF. In DNA, the CDR3 is TGTGCCAGCAGTGAATACGCGGGGAGGAGCACTGAAGCTTTCTTT. The V gene is TRBV25-1, the J gene TRBJ1-1; D is unclear. V was clipped by 0 bases and J by 4 bases, with 12 bases between them. The CDR3 loop spans 15 amino acids. CDR1 and CDR2 (germline): MGHDK, SYGVNS.